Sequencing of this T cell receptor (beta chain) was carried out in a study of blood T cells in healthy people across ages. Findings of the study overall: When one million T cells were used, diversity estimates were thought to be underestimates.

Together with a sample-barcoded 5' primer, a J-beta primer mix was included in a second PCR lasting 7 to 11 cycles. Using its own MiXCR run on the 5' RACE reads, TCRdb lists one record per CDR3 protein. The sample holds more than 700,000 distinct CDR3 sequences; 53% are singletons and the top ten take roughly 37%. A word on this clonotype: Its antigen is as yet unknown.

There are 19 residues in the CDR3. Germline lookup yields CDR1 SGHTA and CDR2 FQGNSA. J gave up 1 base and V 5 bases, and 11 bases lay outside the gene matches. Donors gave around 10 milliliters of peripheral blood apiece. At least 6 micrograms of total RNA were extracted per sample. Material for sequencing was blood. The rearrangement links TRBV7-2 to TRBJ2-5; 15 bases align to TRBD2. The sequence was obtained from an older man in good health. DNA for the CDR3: TGTGCCAGCAGCCGACCCGGGACTAGCGGGAGGTGGGTCCAAGAGACCCAGTACTTC. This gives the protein CASSRPGTSGRWVQETQYF.